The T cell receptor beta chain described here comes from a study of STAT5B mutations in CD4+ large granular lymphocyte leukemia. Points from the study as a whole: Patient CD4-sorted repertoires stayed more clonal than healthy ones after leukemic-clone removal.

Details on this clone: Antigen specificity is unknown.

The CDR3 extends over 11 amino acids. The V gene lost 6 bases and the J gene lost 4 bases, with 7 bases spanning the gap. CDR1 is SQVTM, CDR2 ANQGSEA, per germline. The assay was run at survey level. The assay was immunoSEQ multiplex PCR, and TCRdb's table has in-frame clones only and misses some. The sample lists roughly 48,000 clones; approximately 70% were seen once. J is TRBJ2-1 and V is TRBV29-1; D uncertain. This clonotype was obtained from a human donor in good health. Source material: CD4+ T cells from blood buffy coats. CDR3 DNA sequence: TGCAGCGTAGTACTTTACAATGAGCAGTTCTTC. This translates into CSVVLYNEQFF.